A single sample is the source of the 18 T cell receptor beta chains below, sequenced in a study of blood T cell repertoires in COVID-19 (dated by TCRdb to about 2020). The method was the immunoSEQ multiplex PCR assay. As stored in TCRdb, this immuneACCESS dataset retains in-frame rearrangements with V and J assigned. A fraction of the clones does not appear; measured against another copy, unresolved V genes explain less than half of the discrepancy, and the remainder lacks a known reason. The sample data list 150,000 to 200,000 clones, and around 84% of these were observed just once. 5.5% to 7% of the sample rests with the top ten. The specimen was peripheral blood. These receptors all come from a man aged 45 to 65 with active or convalescent COVID-19.

Notes on this clone: One end of the junction varies from germline; a read error may be responsible. The rearrangement links TRBV24-1 to TRBJ1-6; tentatively, D is TRBD1 (5 bases). This CDR3 comprises 16 residues. Germline V lookup: CDR1 KGHDR, CDR2 SFDVKD. The CDR3 here is CSYTDRPSSYNSPLHF. CDR3 bases: TGCTCCTACACCGACAGACCCAGCTCCTATAATTCACCCCTCCACTTT.

This clone is labeled as medium-sized. The J gene is TRBJ2-2, the V gene TRBV27; TRBD2 is a possible D gene (5 bases). Germline V gene data show CDR1 as MNHEY and CDR2 as SMNVEV (reference sequence). CDR3 length: 14 residues. The V end was cut by 0 bases, the J end by 6 bases, with 8 bases between. CDR3 region: CASSLSPGAGELFF. The CDR3, as DNA: TGTGCCAGCAGTTTATCTCCCGGGGCCGGGGAGCTGTTTTTT.

This chain connects TRBV27 to TRBJ2-5; possibly TRBD2 for D (7 bases). With 4 bases removed from V and 5 bases from J, the gap between germline ends came to 20 bases. Germline loops: CDR1 MNHEY, CDR2 SMNVEV (reference sequence). The CDR3 is made up of 16 amino acids. In nucleotides, the CDR3 is TGTGCCAGCAGTTACTTTTCGGCAGGGGAGGGGGAGACCCAGTACTTC. Protein product: CASSYFSAGEGETQYF.

V usage is TRBV7-3 and J usage is TRBJ2-5; no reliable D call. V was cut by 5 bases and J by 4 bases, with 11 bases left in between. This CDR3 has 13 amino acids. Germline CDR1 and CDR2: SGHTA and FQGTGA. CDR3 loop: CASSPAVTETQYF. Written as DNA, the CDR3 is TGTGCCAGCAGCCCGGCGGTTACAGAGACCCAGTACTTC.

The J gene is TRBJ1-1, the V gene TRBV9, with TRBD1 identical over 11 bases. This CDR3 has 15 amino acids. V gave up 2 bases and J gave up 6 bases; unmatched junction bases: 6. CDR1 and CDR2 (germline): SGDLS, YYNGEE. The CDR3 sequence: CASSVGQGAGAEAFF. Here the CDR3 DNA reads TGTGCCAGCAGCGTTGGACAGGGGGCCGGGGCTGAAGCTTTCTTT.

The count of this clone is one. The rearrangement uses TRBV7-9 and TRBJ1-5; tentatively, D is TRBD1 (6 bases). The CDR3 length is 14 residues. Germline CDR1 is SEHNR and CDR2 is FQNEAQ (reference sequence). The V and J ends lost 5 bases and 5 bases respectively, with 13 bases between them. CDR3 residues: CASSQQGKDQPQHF. CDR3 coding DNA: TGTGCCAGCAGCCAACAGGGAAAAGATCAGCCCCAGCATTTT.

The gene calls are TRBV19 and TRBJ1-1; D remains ambiguous. The CDR3 loop spans 14 amino acids. Germline-derived CDR1 and CDR2 are LNHDA and SQIVND (reference sequence). V lost 1 base and J 0 bases, leaving 6 bases between the germline ends. CDR3 region: CASSIGSMNTEAFF. The CDR3 DNA reads as TGTGCCAGTAGTATAGGTAGTATGAACACTGAAGCTTTCTTT.

This sequence joins TRBV7-9 and TRBJ1-5; 12 bases are shared with TRBD1. V dropped 5 bases and J dropped 4; count of bases not matched to a gene: 3. Germline V CDR1 and CDR2: SEHNR, FQNEAQ (reference sequence). The CDR3 extends over 15 amino acids. In DNA, the CDR3 is TGTGCCAGCAGCACGGGACAGGGGGCAAATCAGCCCCAGCATTTT. It translates to CASSTGQGANQPQHF.

V usage is TRBV2 and J usage is TRBJ2-5; the match to TRBD2 covers 11 bases. CDR3 length: 16 amino acids. Germline assignment: CDR1 SNHLY and CDR2 FYNNEI. Trimming removed 2 bases from V and 5 bases from J; junction bases left unmatched: 7. The CDR3 loop is CASSETTSGRGETQYF. Here the CDR3 DNA reads TGTGCCAGCAGTGAAACAACTAGCGGGAGAGGTGAGACCCAGTACTTC.

The genes are TRBV7-8 and TRBJ2-5; unclear D gene. The V end lost 5 bases, the J end lost 0 bases, and 10 bases lay between the germline ends. This CDR3 contains 14 residues. Germline lookup yields CDR1 SGHVS and CDR2 FQNEAQ. The CDR3 sequence: CASSRDKYQETQYF. The CDR3 coding sequence is TGTGCCAGCAGCCGAGACAAGTACCAAGAGACCCAGTACTTC.

This chain uses TRBV9 with TRBJ2-1, with TRBD2 matching over 7 bases. This CDR3 contains 14 residues. J was trimmed by 0 bases and V by 3 bases; bases with no gene match: 0. CDR1 is SGDLS, CDR2 YYNGEE, per germline. The CDR3 is CASSGGSSYNEQFF. DNA for the CDR3: TGTGCCAGCAGCGGCGGGAGCTCCTACAATGAGCAGTTCTTC.

This clone is a singleton in its sample. The chain uses TRBV7-9 and TRBJ2-7, with TRBD1 matching 11 bases. The germline V gene has CDR1 SEHNR and CDR2 FQNEAQ (reference sequence). V was clipped by 1 base and J by 4 bases; unmatched bases: 6. This CDR3 spans 16 amino acids. The CDR3 DNA follows: TGTGCCAGCAGCTTAGGGACAGGGGGCAAATGGTACGAGCAGTACTTC. Amino acid sequence: CASSLGTGGKWYEQYF. The whole variable domain, filled in from reference TRBV7-9 and TRBJ2-7, reads DTGVSQNPRHKITKRGQNVTFRCDPISEHNRLYWYRQTLGQGPEFLTYFQNEAQLEKSRLLSDRFSAERPKGSFSTLEIQRTEQGDSAMYLCASSLGTGGKWYEQYFGPGTRLTVT.

The V gene is TRBV5-4, the J gene TRBJ2-7, with 12 nucleotides matching TRBD1. There are 14 residues in the CDR3. CDR1 is SGHNT, CDR2 YYREEE, per germline (reference sequence). The V and J ends lost 4 bases and 6 bases, in that order; junction bases with no gene match: 5. DNA for the CDR3: TGTGCCAGCAGCCGCGGGACAGGGGGCGTCGAGCAGTACTTC. Residues: CASSRGTGGVEQYF. The full variable domain, its missing parts supplied by reference TRBV5-4 and TRBJ2-7, is ETGVTQSPTHLIKTRGQQVTLRCSSQSGHNTVSWYQQALGQGPQFIFQYYREEENGRGNFPPRFSGLQFPNYSSELNVNALELDDSALYLCASSRGTGGVEQYFGPGTRLTVT.

The gene calls are TRBV7-2 and TRBJ1-2; D unclear. V dropped 1 base and J dropped 3 bases, with 12 bases sitting between them. The germline CDR1 and CDR2 sequences are SGHTA and FQGNSA. The CDR3 contains 15 residues. The CDR3 loop reads CASSLVTRPDYGYTF. The CDR3 coding sequence is TGTGCCAGCAGCTTAGTAACTAGGCCCGACTATGGCTACACCTTC. Full variable domain (rest looked up from reference TRBV7-2 and TRBJ1-2): GAGVSQSPSNKVTEKGKDVELRCDPISGHTALYWYRQSLGQGLEFLIYFQGNSAPDKSGLPSDRFSAERTGGSVSTLTIQRTQQEDSAVYLCASSLVTRPDYGYTFGSGTRLTVV.

This clone has only a few counts. The chain combines TRBV24-1 with TRBJ1-6; maybe TRBD1 (6 bases). Trimming removed 2 bases from V and 8 bases from J, with 15 bases in between. Germline V gives CDR1 KGHDR, CDR2 SFDVKD. The length of the CDR3 is 16 residues. Written as DNA, the CDR3 is TGTGCCACCAGTGATTGTGATAAGGGGGGGGATTCACCCCTCCACTTT. As protein: CATSDCDKGGDSPLHF.

This clone came up a few times. The chain joins TRBV5-4 to TRBJ1-5; D is uncertain. The CDR3 loop spans 15 amino acids. Germline V gene lookup returns CDR1 SGHNT and CDR2 YYREEE (reference sequence). Deletions cut 0 bases from V and 6 bases from J, with 13 bases between. CDR3: CASSLGVGSGQPQHF. The CDR3 DNA reads as TGTGCCAGCAGCTTGGGGGTGGGCAGTGGTCAGCCCCAGCATTTT.

CDR3 region: CSAASGHEQYF. Written as DNA, the CDR3 is TGCAGTGCCGCCAGCGGCCACGAGCAGTACTTC. The J gene is TRBJ2-7, the V gene TRBV20-1; D possibly corresponds to TRBD2 (5 bases). V lost 6 bases to trimming and J lost 5 bases, with 11 bases between them. The CDR3 has 11 residues. Germline-derived CDR1 and CDR2 are DFQATT and SNEGSKA (reference sequence).

This clone was observed a handful of times. The V and J genes are TRBV7-3 and TRBJ1-5; 7 bases match TRBD1. The V gene's germline CDR1 is SGHTA and CDR2 FQGTGA. CDR3 size: 13 residues. Trimming removed 3 bases from V and 4 bases from J; junction bases left unmatched: 0. The CDR3 spells CASSLDRNQPQHF. In DNA form, the CDR3 reads TGTGCCAGCAGCTTGGACAGGAATCAGCCCCAGCATTTT.